This T cell receptor (beta chain) was documented in a study of shared clonotypes between healthy human individuals. Study-level information: Three CD4 naive, three CD4 memory, two CD8 naive and one CD8 memory plate were used per donor.

To note about this clone: Its antigen is currently unknown.

Study conclusions and caveats: Estimated richness values were generally larger in naive subsets than in memory subsets. Clonotypes shared by all four donors outscored non-shared clonotypes in generation probability.

Generated by immunoSEQ multiplex PCR, the TCRdb table keeps only in-frame clones and is missing some. The sample contains around 1.9 million clones, 85% to 95% of which appear only once. Terminally differentiated effector memory CD45RA+ cells were excluded from the naive CD8 cells, which were CD45RO-negative and positively selected for CCR7. This CDR3 is built from 15 residues. V lost 4 bases and J lost 5; bases outside the gene matches: 6. CDR1 is SEHNR, CDR2 FQNEAQ, per germline (reference sequence). The chain is built from TRBV7-9 and TRBJ2-1, with TRBD1 matching 9 bases. The receptor was derived from a man younger than 30 in good health. Some clones in this sample may be carry-over from other donors' samples. Material for sequencing was naive CD8+ T cells from PBMCs. DNA of the CDR3: TGTGCCAGCAGCTCTCGGACAGGGGTAAACAATGAGCAGTTCTTC. Amino acids: CASSSRTGVNNEQFF.